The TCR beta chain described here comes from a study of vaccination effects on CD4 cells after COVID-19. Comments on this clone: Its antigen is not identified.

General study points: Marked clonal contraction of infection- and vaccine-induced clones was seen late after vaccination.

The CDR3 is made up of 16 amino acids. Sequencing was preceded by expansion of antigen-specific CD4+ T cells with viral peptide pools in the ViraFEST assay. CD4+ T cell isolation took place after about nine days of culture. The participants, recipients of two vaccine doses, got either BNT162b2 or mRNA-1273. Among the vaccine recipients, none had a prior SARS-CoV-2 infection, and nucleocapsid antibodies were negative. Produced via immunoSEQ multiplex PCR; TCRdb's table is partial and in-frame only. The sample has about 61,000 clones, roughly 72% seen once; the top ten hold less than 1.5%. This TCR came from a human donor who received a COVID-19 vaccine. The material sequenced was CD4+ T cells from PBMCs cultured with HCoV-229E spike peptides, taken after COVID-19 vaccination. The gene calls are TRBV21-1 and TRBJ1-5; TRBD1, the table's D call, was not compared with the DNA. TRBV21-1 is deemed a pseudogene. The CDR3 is CAVRAGGQGVDQPQHF. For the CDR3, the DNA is TGTGCCGTTAGAGCAGGCGGACAGGGTGTAGATCAGCCCCAGCATTTT.